The present T cell receptor (beta chain) was sequenced within a study of blood T cell repertoires in COVID-19 (TCRdb year 2020). About the full investigation: The collaborator samples originated in the United States, Italy and Spain and spanned the acute and convalescent phases of COVID-19. The material from the prospective study consisted of cDNA or gDNA derived from T cells, B-cell-depleted T cells, or PBMCs. Deeply sampled blood TCRbeta repertoires from subjects exposed to, actively infected with, or recovered from COVID-19 were included in the dataset. A freely available public database, intended as a resource for researchers studying the immune response to SARS-CoV-2, is where the repertoires were released. Samples were obtained from the ongoing ImmuneRACE study (first 160 participants) and from some 1,200 subjects provided by 6 global collaborators. Sample metadata almost always included a de-identified subject ID, COVID-19 status, age in years and sex. Where HLA class I and class II types were available, the types were taken from metadata supplied by the sample provider, not from assay-based typing.

With respect to this clone: It has no known antigen specificity. Per-base quality was not reported, and no clone a single base away is much larger than it.

Collaborating institutions collected whole blood in K2EDTA tubes following their own protocols. Collaborator samples were shipped for TCRbeta analysis as frozen whole blood, isolated PBMCs, or DNA extracted from either sample type. The research as a whole found: Clinical and demographic metadata were provided uncurated, with the amount varying by source and participant.

TCRbeta CDR3 regions were amplified from genomic DNA by means of the immunoSEQ Assay, a bias-controlled multiplex PCR. Concerning the study's data processing: Nucleated cell counts per sample were estimated from amplification of reference gene primers within the assay. To quantify the absolute abundance of each unique TCRbeta CDR3 rearrangement, sequence reads were collapsed and filtered. Productive Simpson clonality was computed per sample as the square root of Simpson's diversity index over productive rearrangements. TCRdb carries this immuneACCESS record with in-frame sequences only. Its versions omit some clonotypes, under half of them owing to an unresolved V gene in the studies checked, with the rest unexplained. V and J calls and clone size are copied from that table; D and trimming were computed from the DNA. The sample table contains under 75,000 clones; only one count was recorded for over 75% of them. Jointly, the top ten make up roughly 10% of the sample.

V drops 4 bases and J drops 0 bases, leaving 16 bases in between. Inclusive of the bounding cysteine and phenylalanine, the CDR3 is 17 residues long. Left in the record is the CDR3 DNA by itself, 51 bases read in frame from the first base. This clonotype was sampled from a woman under 30 with acute or convalescent COVID-19. Specimen: peripheral blood. This chain joins TRBV23-1 to TRBJ2-1; TRBD2 is possibly the D segment (7 matching bases). TRBV23-1 is assigned to the ORF class and has an uncertain function. In nucleotides, the sequence is TGCGCCAGCAGTCCCCCCCCGGGGGGCCCCTCCTACAATGAGCAGTTCTTC. Translated, it gives CASSPPPGGPSYNEQFF.